These T cell receptor beta chains were read from a single sample in a study of response to subunit inactivated influenza vaccine. MiXCR, applied by TCRdb to the RT-PCR reads, yields one record per CDR3 protein. Counted here are more than 700,000 distinct CDR3 sequences, roughly 20% occurring once; the ten biggest clones make up 9.5% to 13%. Sample: PBMCs from blood, taken approximately 5 days after vaccination. Receptors originate from a man aged 50-60 years who received an inactivated influenza vaccine. The CDR3 runs from the conserved cysteine through the conserved F or W. Each record gives: J gene, V gene, clone size, D gene, CDR3 DNA, CDR3 protein. D genes are given only for firm matches. Not every row has a clone size; where given, it reads once, few, many or a size class.

TRBJ2-1,TRBV6-2/TRBV6-3,few,.,TGTGCCAGCAGTTACTCGTTTCCGGGGTACAATGAGCAGTTCTTC,CASSYSFPGYNEQFF
TRBJ1-3,TRBV7-9,few,.,TGTGCCAGCAGCTTAGGACTACTCTCTGGAAACACCATATATTTT,CASSLGLLSGNTIYF
TRBJ2-7,TRBV7-6,few,TRBD2,TGTGCCAGCAGCTTATGGGCGGGGGAGAGTTTCTACGAGCAGTACTTC,CASSLWAGESFYEQYF
TRBJ2-3,TRBV2,.,TRBD2,TGTGCCTGCAGCTACCCCGGACTAGCGGGGGCCCTTAGCACAGATACGCAGTATTTT,CACSYPGLAGALSTDTQYF
TRBJ2-3,TRBV7-8,.,TRBD1,TGTGCCAGCAGCTTAGCACAGGGGTCTGGCACAGATACGCAGTATTTT,CASSLAQGSGTDTQYF
TRBJ2-7,TRBV20-1,many,TRBD2,TGCAGTGCTAGTAGTCTCAGAGCGGGATCGATCGAGCAGTACTTC,CSASSLRAGSIEQYF
TRBJ2-1,TRBV20-1,.,.,TGCAGTGCTAGCGAAAACACGGGGTCCTACAATGAGCAGTTCTTC,CSASENTGSYNEQFF
TRBJ2-3,TRBV15,few,TRBD2,TGTGCCACCAGCGAGCGGGGCGGGGGGGCGACAGATACGCAGTATTTT,CATSERGGGATDTQYF
TRBJ1-4,TRBV5-1,few,.,TGCGCCAGCAGCTTGAGTGTTGGGGTATTGGCTAATGAAAAACTGTTTTTT,CASSLSVGVLANEKLFF
TRBJ2-5,TRBV20-1,few,.,TGCAGTGTGCTCTGGGGCCTGGGGGAGACCCAGTACTTC,CSVLWGLGETQYF
TRBJ2-2,TRBV6-2/TRBV6-3,few,.,TGTGCCAGCAGTTCCCCCGACTCCAGGACCGGGGAGCTGTTTTTT,CASSSPDSRTGELFF
TRBJ1-1,TRBV20-1,once,.,TGCAGTGCTAGAAGTTTCGGACGGATGAACACTGAAGCTTTCTTT,CSARSFGRMNTEAFF
TRBJ2-7,TRBV12-3/TRBV12-4,many,.,TGTGCCAGCAGTTCCCAGGACGGGTACGAGCAGTACTTC,CASSSQDGYEQYF
TRBJ2-7,TRBV12-3/TRBV12-4,.,.,TGTGCCAGCAGTTTAGTCCGGCGGCCCTACGAGCAGTACTTC,CASSLVRRPYEQYF
TRBJ2-2,TRBV9,.,.,TGTGCCAGCAGCGTAGGCACGAACACCGGGGAGCTGTTTTTT,CASSVGTNTGELFF
TRBJ2-1,TRBV12-3/TRBV12-4,few,.,TGTGCCAGCAGTATAGTTCTAGCTCCCTACAATGAGCAGTTCTTC,CASSIVLAPYNEQFF
TRBJ1-4,TRBV21-1,.,.,TGTGCCAGCAGCCAACAGGGGATTGGCGTAACTAATGAAAAACTGTTTTTT,CASSQQGIGVTNEKLFF
TRBJ2-2,TRBV5-1,.,.,TGCGCCAGCAGCTTGGCGACGACAGTCCGGCAGAACACCGGGGAGCTGTTTTTT,CASSLATTVRQNTGELFF
TRBJ2-1,TRBV7-9,.,TRBD1,TGTGCCAGCAGCTTCACCGGGACAGGGATGGATGAGCAGTTCTTC,CASSFTGTGMDEQFF
TRBJ2-3,TRBV4-1,.,.,TGCGCCAGCAGCCAAGACGACAGTTTCGTCGATACGCAGTATTTT,CASSQDDSFVDTQYF
TRBJ2-1,TRBV20-1,.,.,TGCAGTGCCACTAGCAGATCCTCCTACAATGAGCAGTTCTTC,CSATSRSSYNEQFF
TRBJ1-3,TRBV5-5,.,.,TGTGCCAGCAGCTTGGAGTTGGGGATTGGAAACACCATATATTTT,CASSLELGIGNTIYF
TRBJ2-2,TRBV12-3/TRBV12-4,many,.,TGTGCCAGCAGTTTAGGCCAGGGCACCGGGGAGCTGTTTTTT,CASSLGQGTGELFF
TRBJ2-6,TRBV4-3,few,.,TGCGCCAGCAGCCAAGAAGGGGCAGGCCAATCTGGGGCCAACGTCCTGACTTTC,CASSQEGAGQSGANVLTF
TRBJ1-6,TRBV20-1,many,.,TGCAGTGGAACGGGATCTTGGGATTCACCCCTCCACTTT,CSGTGSWDSPLHF
TRBJ2-7,TRBV28,few,.,TGTGCCAGCAAGGGCCTGACCACGGTTCTAAGGGAGCAGTACTTC,CASKGLTTVLREQYF
TRBJ2-7,TRBV5-1,few,TRBD1,TGCGCCAGCAGCTCCCAGACAGGGCCTGCCAGGGAGCAGTACTTC,CASSSQTGPAREQYF
TRBJ1-4,TRBV9,.,TRBD1,TGTGCCAGCAGCGGCTCCGGGACAGGCGGCTTCGGAGAAAAACTGTTTTTT,CASSGSGTGGFGEKLFF
TRBJ2-7,TRBV20-1,.,TRBD2,TGCAGTGCTCCGCGGACTAGCGCCTACGAGCAGTACTTC,CSAPRTSAYEQYF
TRBJ2-7,TRBV28,few,.,TGTGCCAGCAGTTTTATCGGGGGAGGCGAGCAGTACTTC,CASSFIGGGEQYF
TRBJ2-7,TRBV7-9,few,TRBD1,TGTGCCAGCAGTTTCAGGGGGCCAGAGCAGTACTTC,CASSFRGPEQYF
TRBJ2-2,TRBV4-3,.,.,TGCGCCAGCAGCGCCCGGGCCGCGAACACCGGGGAGCTGTTTTTT,CASSARAANTGELFF
TRBJ2-1,TRBV3-1,.,TRBD2,TGTGCCAGCAGCCACGCTCCCTTGGTCGGGGGGGATCGGGAGCAGTTCTTC,CASSHAPLVGGDREQFF
TRBJ1-2,TRBV12-3/TRBV12-4,few,.,TGTGCCAGCAGTTTTTATGGAAGCTATGGCTACACCTTC,CASSFYGSYGYTF
TRBJ2-7,TRBV6-2/TRBV6-3,few,TRBD1,TGTGCCAGCAGTCTGGACAGGGGAGGTCTCGAGCAGTACTTC,CASSLDRGGLEQYF
TRBJ2-1,TRBV12-3/TRBV12-4,.,TRBD2,TGTGCCAGCAGTAACTTAATAGCGGGAGAGTCCTTC,CASSNLIAGESF
TRBJ2-5,TRBV18,many,.,TGTGCCAGCAGTCCCCGGGGAGAGACCCAGTACTTC,CASSPRGETQYF
TRBJ1-2,TRBV20-1,few,.,TGCAGTGCTAGTGGTACCTATGGCTACACCTTC,CSASGTYGYTF
TRBJ2-4,TRBV5-6,few,.,TGTGCCAGCGCACTGACACATAATCGCCGCTGGGGAAACATTCAGTACTTC,CASALTHNRRWGNIQYF
TRBJ1-4,TRBV7-9,.,.,TGTGCCAGCAGCTTATCTCCCTTAGAAAAACTGTTTTTT,CASSLSPLEKLFF
TRBJ2-1,TRBV6-1,few,.,TGTGCCAGCAGTCCTCCGGGACCAACCAATGAGCAGTTCTTC,CASSPPGPTNEQFF
TRBJ2-7,TRBV7-2,.,TRBD1,TGTGCCAGCAGCCCATCATCGGGACAGAACTACGAGCAGTACTTC,CASSPSSGQNYEQYF
TRBJ2-1,TRBV7-9,.,.,TGTGCCAGCAGCCCAGACCTACAGGGACCATACAATGAGCAGTTCTTC,CASSPDLQGPYNEQFF
TRBJ2-7,TRBV7-2,few,TRBD2,TGTGCCAGCAGCCCAGAAGCCCTAGCGGGAGTAAAGCAGTACTTC,CASSPEALAGVKQYF
TRBJ2-3,TRBV20-1,.,TRBD2,TGCAGTGCTAGAGGTCGACGCAGCGGGAGGGCCGCACATACGCAGTATTTT,CSARGRRSGRAAHTQYF
TRBJ2-3,TRBV7-2,.,.,TGTGCCAGCAGCCCCCAGGGGAGGGCAGATACGCAGTATTTT,CASSPQGRADTQYF
TRBJ1-4,TRBV5-1,few,.,TGCGCCAGCAGCTTGGGGTCCCTTGCAACTAATGAAAAACTGTTTTTT,CASSLGSLATNEKLFF
TRBJ2-1,TRBV28,few,TRBD2,TGTGCCAGCAGTTTTAGCGGGAGGGCCTCTAGTACCTACAATGAGCAGTTCTTC,CASSFSGRASSTYNEQFF
TRBJ2-1,TRBV15,.,TRBD2,TGTGCCACCAGCAGGGGGGACGGGACTAGGGAGCAGTTCTTC,CATSRGDGTREQFF
TRBJ2-1,TRBV20-1,.,.,TGCAGTCATACGTCCCCCGACGGCTCCTACAATGAGCAGTTCTTC,CSHTSPDGSYNEQFF
TRBJ1-2,TRBV5-1,.,.,TGCGCCAGCAGCTCATACCGTAGGGGGGCCTATGGCTACACCTTC,CASSSYRRGAYGYTF
TRBJ2-3,TRBV6-5,few,TRBD1,TGTGCCAGCAGTTACCCACCGGGACAGGGGGCTTCAGATACGCAGTATTTT,CASSYPPGQGASDTQYF
TRBJ2-2,TRBV20-1,few,.,TGCAGTGCTACCTTGACCGGGGAGCTGTTTTTT,CSATLTGELFF